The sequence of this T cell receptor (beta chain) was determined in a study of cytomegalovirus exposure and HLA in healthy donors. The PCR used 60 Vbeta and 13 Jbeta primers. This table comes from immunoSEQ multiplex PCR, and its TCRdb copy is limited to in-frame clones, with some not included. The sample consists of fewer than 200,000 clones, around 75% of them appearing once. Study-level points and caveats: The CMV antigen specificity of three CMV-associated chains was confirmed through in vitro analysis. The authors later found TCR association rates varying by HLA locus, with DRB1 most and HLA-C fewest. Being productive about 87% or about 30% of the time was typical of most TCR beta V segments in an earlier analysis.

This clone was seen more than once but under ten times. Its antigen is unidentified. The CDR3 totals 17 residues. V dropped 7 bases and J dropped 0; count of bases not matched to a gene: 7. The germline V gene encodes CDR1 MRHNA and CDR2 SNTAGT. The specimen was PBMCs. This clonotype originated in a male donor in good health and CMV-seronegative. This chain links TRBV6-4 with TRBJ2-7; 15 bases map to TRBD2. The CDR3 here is CASTGTSGGKNSYEQYF. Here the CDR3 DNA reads TGTGCCAGCACCGGGACTAGCGGGGGGAAAAACTCCTACGAGCAGTACTTC.